This TCR beta chain originates from a study of molecular identifiers for immune sequencing clone quantification (dated by TCRdb to 2016 to 2019). Regarding the complete study: For a replicate experiment, RNA from around 20,000 or 100,000 naive CD8 T cells was divided into five aliquots, and four of the five aliquots were sequenced. This methods study used CD8 T cells to benchmark TCR RNA copy counting and molecular-identifier clustering-based TCR repertoire sequencing (MIDCIRS). The study at large found these results: Modeling estimated about three recovered TCR RNA copies per cell, compared with about ten by digital PCR, which implies about 30% capture efficiency. The sizes of highly expanded clones could end up underestimated when identical TCR molecules share a barcode. In CMV-specific effector cells, clones with more than 20 RNA copies accounted for over 97% of molecules, whereas in naive cells such clones accounted for under 1%. A single cell's worth of spiked-in Jurkat TCR RNA was reported detectable even among approximately 930,000 naive CD8 T cells. The naive libraries included spiked-in Jurkat TCR RNA (about nine copies' worth), and this RNA is not part of the donor repertoire. When barcode sub-clustering was omitted, TCR diversity was inflated by chimeric consensus sequences, with chimeras reaching as high as 47%.

Counted from cysteine to phenylalanine, this CDR3 has 17 amino acids. The sequence is cut down to CDR3 DNA, 51 bases in frame from base 1. The germline V gene provides CDR1 SNHLY and CDR2 FYNNEI. V is cut by 7 bases and J by 0 bases, and the space between the germline ends is 20 bases. This clonotype was seen at least ten times. Its antigen is not yet known. No base-level quality is on record; no much larger clone is a single base apart. The library was produced with PCR. The run used an Illumina HiSeq 4000. Bulk TCR libraries were made following a previously described method, with the TCR primers given in Table S5. Purification of total RNA was performed with the Qiagen AllPrep DNA/RNA kit. Reads from multiple sequencing runs of the same library were pooled before analysis. In the source study's methods: Only reads with exact TCR constant sequence were kept, trimmed to 150 nt, and grouped by their 12-nt molecular barcodes. Reads inside each barcode group were sub-clustered using a 15% Levenshtein threshold, and a quality-weighted consensus sequence was constructed for each RNA molecule. Non-functional sequences were excluded, and lower-count sequences lying one edit away from another sequence were also excluded. Barcode sub-clusters with fewer than 20% of the maximum read count were removed, based on fitting two negative binomial distributions. TCRdb itself trimmed the public reads at Q25 with fastp, ran MiXCR and retained productive beta chains. Rows matching on CDR3 protein sequence are summarized as one entry with the most common DNA and genes. V and J calls and clone size were set by TCRdb, not the authors. For this sample there are about 640,000 distinct CDR3 sequences; 15% to 20% appear just once. The ten largest clonotypes hold roughly 0.9% of the sample.

Libraries of naive CD8 T cells were generated from about 21,000 to 970,000 sorted cells, with 10%, 30% or 50% of the purified RNA used. On a BD FACSAria II, naive CD8 T cells were FACS-sorted as CD8+CD4-CCR7+CD45RA+ and collected into RLT Plus buffer. Detection sensitivity was tested by spiking Jurkat RNA equal to ten or so TCR copies' worth into samples containing roughly 17,000-1,000,000 naive CD8 T cells. CD8 T cells were enriched with RosetteSep CD8+ T Cell Enrichment Cocktail and Ficoll-Paque, followed by ACK red cell lysis. Source material: naive CD8+ T cells from blood, with Jurkat cell RNA spiked in. According to the study, the label for this sample's cell subset or site signals: FACS-sorted CD8+CD4-CCR7+CD45RA+ naive T cells. The receptor comes from a human donor in good health. Some libraries in this study had Jurkat cell RNA spiked in. Recombination linked TRBV2 to TRBJ2-3, with no reliable assignment of the D segment. The sequenced DNA is TGTGCCAGCACGGCAAGGAACATTAACCCTAGCACAGATACGCAGTATTTT. It codes for CASTARNINPSTDTQYF.